A single sample is the source of the 20 T cell receptor beta chains below, sequenced in a study of blood T cell repertoires in COVID-19. Assay: immunoSEQ multiplex PCR; the TCRdb copy retains only in-frame clones and omits some. The sample records about 160,000 clones, about 80% being singletons. Material for sequencing was peripheral blood. The receptors originated from a man aged 55-75 years with acute or convalescent COVID-19.

The chain joins TRBV5-1 to TRBJ2-3, with 7 bases that match TRBD1. The CDR3 length is 14 residues. Trimming removed 8 bases from V and 2 bases from J; junction bases left unmatched: 8. CDR1 is SGHRS and CDR2 is YFSETQ in the germline V gene. The CDR3 nucleotides are TGCGCCAGTAACCCCGGGACAGTCACAGATACGCAGTATTTT. Protein: CASNPGTVTDTQYF.

This clone has just a few counts. The chain recombines TRBV6-6 with TRBJ1-2; D gene ambiguous. The germline V gene has CDR1 MNHNY and CDR2 SVGAGI (reference sequence). V lost 7 bases and J 0 bases, leaving 12 bases between the germline ends. The CDR3 is 14 amino acids. DNA of the CDR3: TGTGCCAGCACCTTTGACACGACTAACTATGGCTACACCTTC. It codes for CASTFDTTNYGYTF.

The chain recombines TRBV5-3 with TRBJ1-1; weak D call: TRBD1 (6 bases). TRBV5-3 is annotated as an ORF whose role is uncertain. With 2 bases removed from V and 0 bases from J, the gap between germline ends came to 14 bases. The length of the CDR3 is 16 residues. For the CDR3, the DNA is TGTGCCAGAAGCTTAGCCCCGGGACAAATGAACACTGAAGCTTTCTTT. Translated, it gives CARSLAPGQMNTEAFF.

The chain combines TRBV5-6 with TRBJ2-5; 7 bases are a match to TRBD2. CDR3 length: 15 amino acids. CDR1 is SGHDT and CDR2 is YYEEEE in the germline V gene. The V gene end was trimmed by 1 base and the J gene end by 4 bases; junction bases not matched to a gene: 7. CDR3: CASSLIRGDGETQYF. Written as DNA, the CDR3 is TGTGCCAGCAGCTTGATACGGGGGGACGGAGAGACCCAGTACTTC.

The chain links TRBV6-2 or TRBV6-3 to TRBJ2-3, with TRBD2 identical over 11 bases. The CDR3 has 16 amino acids. Germline CDR1 reads MNHEY; CDR2 reads SVGEGT. V dropped 6 bases and J dropped 2; count of bases not matched to a gene: 7. The DNA of the CDR3 is TGTGCCAGCAGGCCTCTAGCGGGGGGTCACACAGATACGCAGTATTTT. Translated, it gives CASRPLAGGHTDTQYF.

V gene TRBV19 combines with J gene TRBJ1-1; TRBD1 might be the D (6 bases). Germline assignment: CDR1 LNHDA and CDR2 SQIVND (reference sequence). The CDR3 extends over 17 amino acids. Trimming took 8 bases from V and 0 from J, leaving 22 bases between them. CDR3 sequence reads: CASSQGRGRTMNTEAFF. In nucleotides, the CDR3 is TGTGCCAGTTCCCAGGGCAGGGGAAGGACAATGAACACTGAAGCTTTCTTT.

V and J are TRBV5-1 and TRBJ1-6; TRBD1 agrees at 10 bases. Germline V lookup: CDR1 SGHRS, CDR2 YFSETQ. Trimming at V came to 5 bases and at J to 10 bases, leaving 6 bases not matched to a gene. This CDR3 is built from 14 residues. As DNA, the CDR3 is TGCGCCAGCAGAGGACAGGGACAGGGGTCACCCCTCCACTTT. Its translation: CASRGQGQGSPLHF.

This clone has more than one count but fewer than ten. This chain links TRBV6-5 with TRBJ1-6, with 9 bases matching TRBD1. Germline CDR1 MNHEY, CDR2 SVGAGI. V trimming: 6 bases; J trimming: 7 bases; junction bases outside the gene matches: 7. CDR3 length: 15 residues. The CDR3 DNA follows: TGTGCCAGCAGACCCGGGACAGGGCTGAATTCACCCCTCCACTTT. Its translation: CASRPGTGLNSPLHF.

The chain links TRBV6-1 to TRBJ1-2; TRBD1 might be the D (6 bases). This CDR3 spans 15 amino acids. Between the trimmed V and J ends, which lost 0 bases and 4 bases, there was a span of 12 bases. The germline gives CDR1 MNHNS, CDR2 SASEGT. DNA for the CDR3: TGTGCCAGCAGTGAAGCCTCAGGGGCGGGCTATGGCTACACCTTC. Its protein is CASSEASGAGYGYTF.

The genes are TRBV5-1 and TRBJ2-2; D uncertain. From germline, CDR1 is SGHRS and CDR2 YFSETQ. Trimming took 0 bases from V and 8 from J, leaving 14 bases between them. This CDR3 region has 15 residues. CDR3 in amino acids: CASSLARHDSGELFF. The CDR3 DNA reads as TGCGCCAGCAGCTTGGCCCGACATGATTCTGGGGAGCTGTTTTTT.

The chain joins TRBV2 to TRBJ2-1; the D gene is possibly TRBD1 (5 bases). There are 15 residues in the CDR3. Germline-derived CDR1 and CDR2 are SNHLY and FYNNEI. V lost 4 bases, J lost 0 bases, and 10 bases lay in between. The DNA for the CDR3 is TGTGCCAGCAGTGCCGACAGTAGCTCCTACAATGAGCAGTTCTTC. This translates into CASSADSSSYNEQFF.

This clone turned up a few times. J is TRBJ2-4 and V is TRBV6-2 or TRBV6-3; D is ambiguous. Between the trimmed V and J ends, which lost 2 bases and 0 bases, there was a span of 2 bases. The CDR3 consists of 13 residues. Per the germline V gene, CDR1 is MNHEY and CDR2 is SVGEGT. CDR3 protein: CASSYLAKNIQYF. As DNA, the CDR3 is TGTGCCAGCAGTTACCTAGCCAAAAACATTCAGTACTTC.

This clone was found many times. The CDR3 sequence: CASGGTNTGELFF. CDR3 DNA: TGTGCCAGCGGCGGCACGAACACCGGGGAGCTGTTTTTT. The chain combines TRBV11-3 with TRBJ2-2, with D unresolved. The V end was cut by 8 bases, the J end by 0 bases, with 7 bases between. Looked up from germline, CDR1 is SGHNT and CDR2 is YENEEA. The CDR3 has 13 amino acids.

The chain recombines TRBV19 with TRBJ2-5; D unresolved. The ends were cut back, 3 bases at V and 4 bases at J, with 12 bases in the middle. Germline CDR1 LNHDA, CDR2 SQIVND (reference sequence). The CDR3 contains 14 residues. DNA for the CDR3: TGTGCCAGTAGTATCTACCTAGTTGGAGAGACCCAGTACTTC. Its protein product is CASSIYLVGETQYF.

The chain links TRBV12-3 or TRBV12-4 to TRBJ2-7; 9 nucleotides agree with TRBD1. The ends lost 3 bases at V and 6 bases at J; junction bases unmatched: 3. The CDR3 runs to 13 residues. DNA for the CDR3: TGTGCCAGCAGTTTGGACAGGGGTCCCGAGCAGTACTTC. Translation: CASSLDRGPEQYF.

This chain uses TRBV12-5 with TRBJ2-5; possible D gene TRBD1, 5 bases. The CDR3 runs 16 residues. Germline lookup yields CDR1 LGHNT and CDR2 FRNRAP. Trimming took 6 bases from V and 5 from J, leaving 22 bases between them. This CDR3 reads CASGPPERQPRETQYF. CDR3 bases: TGTGCTAGTGGCCCCCCGGAGAGACAGCCAAGGGAGACCCAGTACTTC.

The V call is TRBV19, the J call TRBJ1-5; no reliable D call. Trimming shortened V by 4 bases and J by 0 bases, and 13 bases separated the two germline ends. The germline gives CDR1 LNHDA, CDR2 SQIVND (reference sequence). The CDR3 loop spans 16 amino acids. The CDR3 DNA reads as TGTGCCAGTAGTACCCTACAGAAAATTAGCAATCAGCCCCAGCATTTT. Translation: CASSTLQKISNQPQHF.

This chain uses TRBV15 with TRBJ2-5; 7 positions agree with TRBD1. J lost 1 base, V lost 1 base, and 6 bases had no gene match. Germline-derived CDR1 and CDR2 are LNHNV and YYDKDF (reference sequence). The length of the CDR3 is 16 residues. The CDR3 loop is CATSRGGTASQETQYF. The CDR3 bases are TGTGCCACCAGCAGAGGGGGGACAGCGAGCCAAGAGACCCAGTACTTC.

The rearrangement joins TRBV5-1 to TRBJ1-5, with 9 bases that match TRBD1. V trimming: 0 bases; J trimming: 3 bases; junction bases outside the gene matches: 1. The CDR3 has 15 residues. CDR1 is SGHRS, CDR2 YFSETQ, per germline. This CDR3 is CASSLGDRVNQPQHF. CDR3 nucleotide sequence: TGCGCCAGCAGCTTGGGGGACAGGGTCAATCAGCCCCAGCATTTT.

This clone has a handful of counts. The chain joins TRBV5-4 to TRBJ2-3, with TRBD2 matching 13 bases. Germline lookup yields CDR1 SGHNT and CDR2 YYREEE (reference sequence). This CDR3 is 14 amino acids long. With 7 bases clipped from V and 7 bases from J, the junction kept 6 bases outside the gene matches. CDR3 sequence reads: CASGTSGGVNTQYF. The CDR3 DNA reads as TGTGCCAGCGGCACTAGCGGGGGGGTTAATACGCAGTATTTT.